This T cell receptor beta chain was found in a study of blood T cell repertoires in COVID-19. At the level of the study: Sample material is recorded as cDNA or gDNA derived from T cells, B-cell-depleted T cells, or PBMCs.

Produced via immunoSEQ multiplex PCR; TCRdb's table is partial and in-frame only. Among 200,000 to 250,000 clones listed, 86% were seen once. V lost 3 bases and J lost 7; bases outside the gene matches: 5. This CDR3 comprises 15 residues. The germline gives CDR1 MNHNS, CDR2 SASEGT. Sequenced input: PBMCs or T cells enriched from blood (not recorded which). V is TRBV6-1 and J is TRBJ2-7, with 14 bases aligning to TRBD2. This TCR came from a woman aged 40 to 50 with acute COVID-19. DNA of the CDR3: TGTGCCAGCAGTGAGGCGGGACTAGCGGGAGAAGAGCAGTACTTC. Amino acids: CASSEAGLAGEEQYF.